This TCR beta chain was sequenced for a study of blood T cell repertoires in COVID-19. At the level of the study: COVID-19 samples, acute and convalescent, were from the United States, Italy and Spain.

Clones were sequenced by immunoSEQ multiplex PCR, and TCRdb holds only the in-frame ones, with some missing. The table includes approximately 200,000 clones, 65% to 80% detected once. The CDR3 is 13 amino acids. The V end lost 1 base, the J end lost 6 bases, and 10 bases lay between the germline ends. Germline assignment: CDR1 SGHDN and CDR2 FVKESK. The sequence was collected from a woman between 45 and 60 years old with acute or convalescent COVID-19. Sample: peripheral blood. The chain is built from TRBV14 and TRBJ2-7; D is uncertain. The CDR3 loop is CASSQARIGEQYF. The CDR3 coding sequence is TGTGCCAGCAGCCAAGCCCGAATCGGCGAGCAGTACTTC.